The next 31 T cell receptor beta chains were all read from a single sample in a study of blood T cells in healthy people across ages (dated by TCRdb to the mid-2010s). Preparation of the library involved 5' RACE. This sample was sequenced with an Illumina HiSeq 2500. The second PCR ran for about 6 to 12 cycles and used a J-beta primer mix along with a sample-barcoded 5' primer. Using fastp at Q25 and MiXCR, TCRdb reprocessed the public reads and kept productive beta chains. Rows are unified per CDR3 protein, each entry keeping the most common DNA and genes. For this sample there are 1.4 million or so distinct CDR3 sequences; roughly two fifths appear just once. The ten largest account for around 4% of the sample. Sequencing was done on a sample of blood. All receptors come from a woman under 30 in good health.

This clonotype occurred many times. The J gene is TRBJ2-3, the V gene TRBV7-2; no definite D call. V lost 5 bases and J lost 5, with 5 bases in between. The CDR3 has 11 residues. CDR1 SGHTA and CDR2 FQGNSA come from the germline V gene. The CDR3 bases are TGTGCCAGCAGCACCAGAGATACGCAGTATTTT. Translating it yields CASSTRDTQYF.

This clonotype was detected only a few times. The chain carries TRBV5-1 and TRBJ2-4; possible D gene TRBD1, 6 bases. The germline gives CDR1 SGHRS, CDR2 YFSETQ. V lost 0 bases and J 8 bases, leaving 18 bases between the germline ends. This CDR3 has 16 residues. Here the CDR3 reads CASSLVLRGTGHIQYF. The CDR3 region has the DNA TGCGCCAGCAGCTTGGTCCTCAGGGGAACGGGACACATTCAGTACTTC.

This clonotype appeared once. The chain joins TRBV7-9 to TRBJ2-5; no clear D. The V gene's germline CDR1 is SEHNR and CDR2 FQNEAQ (reference sequence). Trimming took off 3 bases at V and 4 bases at J, with 15 bases between the two ends. This CDR3 has 15 amino acids. The chain's CDR3 is CASSFLVRAPETQYF. The CDR3 region has the DNA TGTGCCAGCAGCTTCTTGGTACGGGCCCCAGAGACCCAGTACTTC. Drawing the rest from reference TRBV7-9 and TRBJ2-5, the complete variable domain is DTGVSQNPRHKITKRGQNVTFRCDPISEHNRLYWYRQTLGQGPEFLTYFQNEAQLEKSRLLSDRFSAERPKGSFSTLEIQRTEQGDSAMYLCASSFLVRAPETQYFGPGTRLLVL.

The chain carries TRBV7-8 and TRBJ2-1; D gene ambiguous. Trimming cost V 5 bases and J 0 bases, with 14 bases left between them. The CDR3 consists of 16 residues. Germline V lookup: CDR1 SGHVS, CDR2 FQNEAQ. The CDR3 coding sequence is TGTGCCAGCAGCCCTCGTGTGCCGACCTCCTACAATGAGCAGTTCTTC. It is translated as CASSPRVPTSYNEQFF.

V usage is TRBV6-5 and J usage is TRBJ2-5; 7 bases map to TRBD2. V lost 5 bases and J lost 11; bases outside the gene matches: 14. Germline V CDR1 and CDR2: MNHEY, SVGAGI. This CDR3 contains 14 residues. CDR3 DNA: TGTGCCAGCAGTCAAAGGACTAGATGGAATGAGCAGTACTTC. Encoded protein: CASSQRTRWNEQYF.

V is TRBV4-1 and J is TRBJ2-3; D is undetermined. The CDR3 runs to 13 residues. CDR1 is MGHRA, CDR2 YSYEKL, per germline. Trimming shortened V by 1 base and J by 6 bases, and 8 bases separated the two germline ends. In DNA, the CDR3 is TGCGCCAGCAGCCAAGGTCGGCCGGATACGCAGTATTTT. Residues: CASSQGRPDTQYF.

This clonotype was observed a handful of times. The DNA for the CDR3 is TGTGCCAGCAGTCAATCAGGGTTTCAGCCCCAGCATTTT. It codes for CASSQSGFQPQHF. The chain combines TRBV12-3 or TRBV12-4 with TRBJ1-5; possibly TRBD1 for D (5 bases). The CDR3 sequence is 13 residues long. The V gene lost 5 bases and the J gene lost 6 bases, with 11 bases spanning the gap.

The chain has TRBV4-3 and TRBJ1-2; D gene uncertain. CDR3 length: 15 amino acids. Germline V lookup: CDR1 LGHNA, CDR2 YSLEER. V was shortened by 1 base and J by 6 bases, with 15 bases between the two germline ends. The CDR3 DNA reads TGCGCCAGCAGCCAAGGCACCCGGGGATTAGATGGCTACACCTTC. Its translation is CASSQGTRGLDGYTF.

The genes are TRBV9 and TRBJ2-1; 12 bases are a match to TRBD2. The CDR3 is 15 amino acids. Germline-derived CDR1 and CDR2 are SGDLS and YYNGEE. Trimming took 2 bases from V and 12 from J; bases not matched to a gene: 9. The CDR3 coding sequence is TGTGCCAGCAGCGTCGGGGGACTAGCGGGCAGTTTGCAGTTCTTC. Protein: CASSVGGLAGSLQFF.

This clonotype was counted many times. The chain carries TRBV7-9 and TRBJ2-7; perhaps TRBD2 as D (5 bases). CDR1 is SEHNR and CDR2 is FQNEAQ in the germline V gene (reference sequence). The ends were cut back, 6 bases at V and 2 bases at J, with 14 bases in the middle. This CDR3 has 14 amino acids. Here the CDR3 DNA reads TGTGCCAGCAGTTTGAGGACGGGAACCTACGAGCAGTACTTC. Translating it yields CASSLRTGTYEQYF.

This chain joins TRBV11-2 and TRBJ1-6; TRBD1 agrees at 7 bases. Germline V lookup: CDR1 SGHAT, CDR2 FQNNGV. CDR3 size: 16 residues. V dropped 0 bases and J dropped 10; count of bases not matched to a gene: 9. CDR3 loop: CASSLDATGYWSPLHF. The DNA for the CDR3 is TGTGCCAGCAGCTTAGACGCGACAGGGTATTGGTCACCCCTCCACTTT.

J is TRBJ1-1 and V is TRBV10-3; no clear D. V lost 1 base and J lost 3, with 12 bases in between. This CDR3 spans 15 amino acids. Germline CDR1 ENHRY, CDR2 SYGVKD. CDR3 residues: CAISEFIGTYTEAFF. CDR3 DNA: TGTGCCATCAGTGAGTTTATCGGCACCTACACTGAAGCTTTCTTT.

The CDR3 here is CASSQVPGQGRLDTQYF. The CDR3 coding sequence is TGCGCCAGCAGCCAAGTCCCGGGACAGGGTAGATTAGATACGCAGTATTTT. The J gene is TRBJ2-3, the V gene TRBV4-1; 9 nucleotides agree with TRBD1. The CDR3 runs 17 residues. Unmatched junction bases numbered 10, after V lost 1 base and J lost 5 bases. CDR1 MGHRA and CDR2 YSYEKL come from the germline V gene.

This chain connects TRBV7-2 to TRBJ1-2, with a possible D match to TRBD1 (5 bases). CDR3 size: 15 residues. Germline values: CDR1 SGHTA, CDR2 FQGNSA. V lost 11 bases, J lost 2 bases, and 21 bases lay in between. CDR3 sequence: CALFKVREANYGYTF. For the CDR3, the DNA is TGTGCCCTTTTTAAGGTCAGGGAAGCCAACTATGGCTACACCTTC.

The V gene is TRBV28, the J gene TRBJ2-1; 8 positions match TRBD2. Trimming at V came to 4 bases and at J to 5 bases, leaving 10 bases not matched to a gene. The CDR3 has 16 residues. Per germline, CDR1 MDHEN and CDR2 SYDVKM. DNA of the CDR3: TGTGCCAGCAGTTCCCAGGGACTAGTGGGACACAATGAGCAGTTCTTC. The encoded protein is CASSSQGLVGHNEQFF.

A few counts support this clonotype. V and J are TRBV7-2 and TRBJ1-1; possible D gene TRBD1, 6 bases. Trimming took off 3 bases at V and 0 bases at J, with 11 bases between the two ends. The CDR3 has 15 residues. The germline V gene encodes CDR1 SGHTA and CDR2 FQGNSA. The CDR3, as DNA: TGTGCCAGCAGCTTGGGGGCCCATATGAACACTGAAGCTTTCTTT. Translation: CASSLGAHMNTEAFF.

The chain recombines TRBV5-5 with TRBJ2-3; no clear D. The CDR3 runs to 12 residues. The V gene's germline CDR1 is SGHKS and CDR2 YYEKEE (reference sequence). Trimming pared 2 bases from V and 6 bases from J, leaving 7 bases between. The CDR3 nucleotides read TGTGCCAGCAGCTTCAGATGGGATACGCAGTATTTT. Translation gives CASSFRWDTQYF.

The sample holds a few counts of this clonotype. CDR3 region: CASSLKGQGASYEQYF. For the CDR3, the DNA is TGTGCCAGCAGCTTGAAGGGACAGGGGGCCTCCTACGAGCAGTACTTC. The V gene is TRBV5-5, the J gene TRBJ2-7, with TRBD1 identical over 12 bases. Per germline, CDR1 SGHKS and CDR2 YYEKEE (reference sequence). The ends lost 1 base at V and 0 bases at J; junction bases unmatched: 2. The CDR3 runs 16 residues.

This clonotype was seen repeatedly, ten times or more. The chain is built from TRBV7-9 and TRBJ1-5; D is undetermined. The CDR3 covers 12 residues. Trimming shortened V by 4 bases and J by 4 bases, and 5 bases separated the two germline ends. Germline V gene sequence: CDR1 SEHNR, CDR2 FQNEAQ (reference sequence). This CDR3 reads CASSSRNQPQHF. CDR3 bases: TGTGCCAGCAGCTCCAGAAATCAGCCCCAGCATTTT. Complete variable domain (other parts from reference TRBV7-9 and TRBJ1-5): DTGVSQNPRHKITKRGQNVTFRCDPISEHNRLYWYRQTLGQGPEFLTYFQNEAQLEKSRLLSDRFSAERPKGSFSTLEIQRTEQGDSAMYLCASSSRNQPQHFGDGTRLSIL.

In its sample, this clonotype was seen a few times. The genes are TRBV20-1 and TRBJ2-1, with a tentative D call TRBD1 (5 bases). There are 14 residues in the CDR3. Trimming removed 6 bases from V and 5 bases from J, with 17 bases in between. Germline CDR1 is DFQATT and CDR2 is SNEGSKA (reference sequence). CDR3 in DNA: TGCAGTGCCCTCAAGGGGTCTGGCAACAATGAGCAGTTCTTC. This encodes CSALKGSGNNEQFF.

The CDR3 DNA reads as TGTGCCAGCTGTGCGGGGACTGAAAAACTGTTTTTT. Its protein product is CASCAGTEKLFF. The chain couples TRBV2 to TRBJ1-4; perhaps TRBD1 as D (5 bases). The CDR3 consists of 12 residues. Deletions cut 8 bases from V and 7 bases from J, with 11 bases between. Looked up from germline, CDR1 is SNHLY and CDR2 is FYNNEI.

This chain uses TRBV13 with TRBJ2-1; 9 bases are shared with TRBD2. CDR1 PRHDT and CDR2 FYEKMQ come from the germline V gene (reference sequence). This CDR3 spans 13 amino acids. Germline trimming cut 7 bases from V and 10 bases from J; bases unmatched to any gene: 8. CDR3 nucleotides: TGTGCCAGCACCTTGCGGGGGGGCAGGGAGCAGTTCTTC. As protein: CASTLRGGREQFF. Drawing the rest from reference TRBV13 and TRBJ2-1, the complete variable domain is AAGVIQSPRHLIKEKRETATLKCYPIPRHDTVYWYQQGPGQDPQFLISFYEKMQSDKGSIPDRFSAQQFSDYHSELNMSSLELGDSALYFCASTLRGGREQFFGPGTRLTVL.

The chain recombines TRBV29-1 with TRBJ2-7; TRBD1 is a possible D gene (6 bases). Germline V gives CDR1 SQVTM, CDR2 ANQGSEA. This CDR3 is built from 14 residues. Deletions cut 2 bases from V and 0 bases from J, with 11 bases between. The CDR3 bases are TGCAGCGTTGAAATCGGGACACCCTCCTACGAGCAGTACTTC. This sequence encodes CSVEIGTPSYEQYF.

This chain connects TRBV5-1 to TRBJ2-1, with 10 bases lining up with TRBD1. The V gene's germline CDR1 is SGHRS and CDR2 YFSETQ. The ends lost 4 bases at V and 10 bases at J; junction bases unmatched: 14. This CDR3 is built from 16 residues. The CDR3 bases are TGCGCCAGCAGCGACCCTTACGGGACAGGGGATAACGAGCAGTTCTTC. Amino acids: CASSDPYGTGDNEQFF.

This sequence joins TRBV20-1 and TRBJ2-5; the match to TRBD2 covers 10 bases. V lost 2 bases, J lost 5 bases, and 11 bases stayed unmatched. This CDR3 region has 16 residues. CDR1 and CDR2 (germline): DFQATT, SNEGSKA (reference sequence). In nucleotides, the CDR3 is TGCAGTGCTAGATGGCTAGCGGGGGATTCACAGGAGACCCAGTACTTC. Translated, it gives CSARWLAGDSQETQYF.

This clonotype was found a few times. This chain joins TRBV6-5 and TRBJ2-2, with 9 bases that match TRBD2. The CDR3 contains 18 residues. Losses at the gene ends were 4 bases for V and 6 bases for J; bases not matched to a gene: 15. Germline CDR1 MNHEY, CDR2 SVGAGI. The DNA for the CDR3 is TGTGCCAGCAGTTCCCGCCTTACTAGCGGGCGAGGGGCCGGGGAGCTGTTTTTT. Translating gives CASSSRLTSGRGAGELFF.

The gene calls are TRBV28 and TRBJ1-2; maybe TRBD1 (5 bases). Germline CDR1 is MDHEN and CDR2 is SYDVKM. Between the trimmed V and J ends, which lost 2 bases and 3 bases, there was a span of 10 bases. The CDR3 length is 14 residues. The CDR3 loop reads CASSLGGVYYGYTF. The CDR3 coding sequence is TGTGCCAGCAGTTTAGGGGGGGTTTACTATGGCTACACCTTC.

This chain joins TRBV5-1 and TRBJ2-3; TRBD2 matches at 14 bases. The length of the CDR3 is 17 residues. Trimming removed 3 bases from V and 4 bases from J; junction bases left unmatched: 7. From germline, CDR1 is SGHRS and CDR2 YFSETQ. CDR3 loop: CASSWGLAGVSADTQYF. In DNA form, the CDR3 reads TGCGCCAGCAGCTGGGGACTAGCGGGAGTATCGGCAGATACGCAGTATTTT.

The rearrangement joins TRBV15 to TRBJ1-2, with 7 bases identical to TRBD1. The length of the CDR3 is 16 residues. The germline V gene has CDR1 LNHNV and CDR2 YYDKDF (reference sequence). J gave up 8 bases and V 3 bases, and 15 bases lay outside the gene matches. The chain's CDR3 is CATSRYSGQAANGYTF. DNA for the CDR3: TGTGCCACCAGCAGGTATTCCGGACAGGCCGCTAACGGCTACACCTTC.

This rearrangement joins TRBV7-9 to TRBJ2-1, with TRBD1 matching over 8 bases. Unmatched junction bases numbered 6, after V lost 0 bases and J lost 2 bases. The CDR3 totals 17 residues. Germline-derived CDR1 and CDR2 are SEHNR and FQNEAQ (reference sequence). This CDR3 reads CASSLAGQGAPYNEQFF. DNA for the CDR3: TGTGCCAGCAGCTTAGCCGGGCAGGGGGCCCCCTACAATGAGCAGTTCTTC.

This clonotype has more than one count but fewer than ten. The rearrangement links TRBV3-1 to TRBJ2-1; D is undetermined. The germline gives CDR1 LGHDT, CDR2 YNNKEL (reference sequence). Trimming took off 2 bases at V and 9 bases at J, with 8 bases between the two ends. CDR3 length: 12 amino acids. The CDR3 spells CASSQKGSEQFF. The CDR3 nucleotides are TGTGCCAGCAGCCAAAAGGGCTCTGAGCAGTTCTTC.